This T cell receptor beta chain was documented in a study of CD8 T cells in Susac syndrome. An input of about 0.5 to 1 ug of RNA was subjected to reverse transcription using random hexamers. Multiplex immunoSEQ PCR targeted 54 Vbeta and 13 Jbeta TCR beta segments. TCRdb used MiXCR to reprocess the immunoSEQ multiplex PCR reads, holding one entry per CDR3 protein. In the table there are about 130,000 distinct CDR3 sequences, roughly 94% of which are singletons. From blood CD8+ and CD4+ T cells, the TCR beta chain was sequenced. The multiple sclerosis controls, all treatment-naive patients, had relapsing-remitting disease that was stable or active. Negative isolation was used for CD8+ and CD4+ T cells and FACS enrichment for TEMRA cells. The germline gives CDR1 ENHRY, CDR2 SYGVKD. The CDR3 is made up of 14 amino acids. J lost 5 bases, V lost 6 bases, and 9 bases had no gene match.

Sequencing was done on a sample of CD4+ T cells from PBMCs. The chain is built from TRBV10-3 and TRBJ2-7; 8 bases line up with TRBD1. The source of this sequence is a human donor with multiple sclerosis. CDR3 loop: CAISGQGTKDEQYF. CDR3 in DNA: TGTGCCATCAGCGGACAGGGAACTAAGGACGAGCAGTACTTC.